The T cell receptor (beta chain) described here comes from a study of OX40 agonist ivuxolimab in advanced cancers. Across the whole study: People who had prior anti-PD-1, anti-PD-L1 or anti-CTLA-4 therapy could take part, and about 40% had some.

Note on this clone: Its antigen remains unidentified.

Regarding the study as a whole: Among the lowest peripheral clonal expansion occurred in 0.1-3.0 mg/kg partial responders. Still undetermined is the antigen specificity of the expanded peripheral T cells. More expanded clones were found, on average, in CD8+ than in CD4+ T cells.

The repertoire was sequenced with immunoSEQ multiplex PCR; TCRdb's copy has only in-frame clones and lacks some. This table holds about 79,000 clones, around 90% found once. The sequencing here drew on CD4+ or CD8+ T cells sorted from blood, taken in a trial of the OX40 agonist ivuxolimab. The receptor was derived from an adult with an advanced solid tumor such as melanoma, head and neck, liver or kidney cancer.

The CDR3 region has the DNA TGTGCCAGCAGCGTAGATGGGACCCAGGGGGGAAACACCATATATTTT. Translation: CASSVDGTQGGNTIYF. This chain uses TRBV9 with TRBJ1-3; a possible D gene is TRBD1 (6 bases). The CDR3 contains 16 residues. Per the germline V gene, CDR1 is SGDLS and CDR2 is YYNGEE. V lost 0 bases and J lost 4, with 14 bases in between.